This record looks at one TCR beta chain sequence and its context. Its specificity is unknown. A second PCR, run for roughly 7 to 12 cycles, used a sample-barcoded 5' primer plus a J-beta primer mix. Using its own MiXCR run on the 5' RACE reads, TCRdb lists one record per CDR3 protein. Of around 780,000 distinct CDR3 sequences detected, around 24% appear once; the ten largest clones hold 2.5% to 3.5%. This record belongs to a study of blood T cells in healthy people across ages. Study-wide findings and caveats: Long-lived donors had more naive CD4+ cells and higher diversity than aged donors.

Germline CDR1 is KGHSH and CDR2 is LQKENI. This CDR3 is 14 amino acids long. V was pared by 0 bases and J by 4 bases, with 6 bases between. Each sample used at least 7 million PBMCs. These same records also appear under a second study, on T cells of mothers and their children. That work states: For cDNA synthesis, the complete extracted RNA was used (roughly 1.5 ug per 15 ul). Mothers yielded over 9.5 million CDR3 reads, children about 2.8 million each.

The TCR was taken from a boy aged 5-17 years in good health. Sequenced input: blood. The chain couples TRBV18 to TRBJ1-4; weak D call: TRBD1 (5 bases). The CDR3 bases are TGTGCCAGCTCACCACCGGGACTTAATGAAAAACTGTTTTTT. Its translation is CASSPPGLNEKLFF. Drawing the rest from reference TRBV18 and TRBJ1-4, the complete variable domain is NAGVMQNPRHLVRRRGQEARLRCSPMKGHSHVYWYRQLPEEGLKFMVYLQKENIIDESGMPKERFSAEFPKEGPSILRIQQVVRGDSAAYFCASSPPGLNEKLFFGSGTQLSVL.